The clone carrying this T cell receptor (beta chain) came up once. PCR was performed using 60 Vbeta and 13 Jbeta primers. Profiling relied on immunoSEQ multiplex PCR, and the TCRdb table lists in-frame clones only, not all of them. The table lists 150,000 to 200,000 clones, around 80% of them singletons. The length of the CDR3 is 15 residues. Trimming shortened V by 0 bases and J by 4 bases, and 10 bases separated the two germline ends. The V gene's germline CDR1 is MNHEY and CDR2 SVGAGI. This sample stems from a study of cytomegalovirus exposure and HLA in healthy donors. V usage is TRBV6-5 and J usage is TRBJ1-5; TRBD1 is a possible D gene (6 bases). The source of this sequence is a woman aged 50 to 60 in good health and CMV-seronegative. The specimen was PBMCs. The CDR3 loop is CASSYSVQGNQPQHF. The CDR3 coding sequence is TGTGCCAGCAGTTACTCTGTTCAGGGGAATCAGCCCCAGCATTTT.